The rows below give T cell receptor beta chains drawn from one sample of a study of graft-versus-host responses after intestinal transplantation. TCRdb's table, derived via immunoSEQ multiplex PCR, lists solely in-frame clones and lacks some. This sample carries about 130,000 clones, nearly 95% of them seen once, and the ten largest clones take roughly 0.19%. No cognate antigen is known for these TCRs. The sample was unstimulated CD4+ T cells sorted from spleen or lymph node cells, taken before intestinal transplant. The origin of the receptors is a human donor who received an intestinal transplant. Both conserved end residues are part of each CDR3. A D gene is named only where the DNA matches it firmly. Some rows have no size entry. The others give once, few or many, or a class for an expanded clone.

d_gene	v_gene	j_gene	abundance	CDR3aa	CDR3nt
TRBD2	TRBV6-5	TRBJ2-7	-	CASRLAGGPSYEQYF	TGTGCCAGCAGGTTAGCGGGAGGGCCTTCCTACGAGCAGTACTTC
-	TRBV7-3	TRBJ1-1	-	CASSRPGNEAFF	TGTGCCAGCAGCCGACCGGGGAATGAAGCTTTCTTT
-	TRBV7-9	TRBJ2-7	-	CASSSSETQYF	TGTGCCAGCAGCTCCTCGGAGACTCAGTACTTC
TRBD1	TRBV15	TRBJ1-1	once	CATSRDVRGPAFF	TGTGCCACCAGCAGAGATGTCAGGGGGCCAGCTTTCTTT
TRBD1	TRBV28	TRBJ2-7	-	CASSFPGQGNYEQYF	TGTGCCAGCAGTTTTCCGGGACAGGGAAACTACGAGCAGTACTTC
-	TRBV11-1	TRBJ1-5	-	CASSTVPRGYSNQPQHF	TGTGCCAGCAGCACGGTCCCCAGGGGTTATAGCAATCAGCCCCAGCATTTT
-	TRBV11-2	TRBJ2-1	-	CASSLVPVEQFF	TGTGCCAGCAGCTTAGTACCCGTTGAGCAGTTCTTC
-	TRBV6-5	TRBJ2-5	-	CASSYLGRAQETQYF	TGTGCCAGCAGTTACCTGGGAAGAGCCCAAGAGACCCAGTACTTC
-	TRBV11-2	TRBJ2-1	-	CASSLIGTSYNEQFF	TGTGCCAGCAGCTTAATCGGGACCTCCTACAATGAGCAGTTCTTC
TRBD2	TRBV5-1	TRBJ2-5	-	CASSLAGGEETQYF	TGCGCCAGCAGCTTGGCTGGGGGGGAAGAGACCCAGTACTTC
TRBD1	TRBV19	TRBJ1-1	once	CASRGQGGTEAFF	TGTGCCAGTAGAGGGCAGGGGGGCACTGAAGCTTTCTTT
TRBD1	TRBV6-1	TRBJ1-5	-	CASSAPGQRPSNQPQHF	TGTGCCAGCAGTGCCCCGGGACAGAGACCAAGCAATCAGCCCCAGCATTTT
-	TRBV7-6	TRBJ2-5	-	CASSLTAGLPQETQYF	TGTGCCAGCAGCCTCACGGCAGGGCTACCCCAAGAGACCCAGTACTTC
-	TRBV14	TRBJ2-3	-	CASSLLGVADTQYF	TGTGCCAGCAGCCTTTTGGGGGTCGCAGATACGCAGTATTTT
TRBD2	TRBV7-9	TRBJ2-5	-	CASSRLGLAGGPQKETQYF	TGTGCCAGCAGCCGACTGGGACTAGCGGGAGGGCCCCAGAAGGAGACCCAGTACTTC
-	TRBV7-2	TRBJ1-1	-	CASSLGLTANTEAFF	TGTGCCAGCAGCTTAGGACTTACAGCGAACACTGAAGCTTTCTTT
-	TRBV28	TRBJ1-1	-	CASRQGMRNTEAFF	TGTGCCAGCCGCCAGGGGATGAGGAACACTGAAGCTTTCTTT
TRBD1	TRBV6-5	TRBJ1-6	-	CASSWGRGPNSPLHF	TGTGCCAGCAGTTGGGGCAGGGGGCCTAATTCACCCCTCCACTTT
-	TRBV11-2	TRBJ2-7	-	CASSLGPGYYEQYF	TGTGCCAGCAGCTTAGGTCCCGGATACTACGAGCAGTACTTC
-	TRBV12-2	TRBJ2-1	-	CASRSIWGSYNEQFF	TGTGCAAGTCGCTCAATATGGGGCTCCTACAATGAGCAGTTCTTC
TRBD2	TRBV5-1	TRBJ2-2	-	CASSLGTSPNTGELFF	TGCGCCAGCAGCTTGGGGACTAGCCCGAACACCGGGGAGCTGTTTTTT
TRBD1	TRBV6-6	TRBJ2-7	once	CASSDRGYEQYF	TGTGCCAGCAGTGACAGGGGCTACGAGCAGTACTTC
TRBD2	TRBV29-1	TRBJ2-7	once	CSVGTSRTYEQYF	TGCAGCGTCGGGACTAGCCGAACCTACGAGCAGTACTTC
TRBD2	TRBV9	TRBJ2-1	-	CASSVDGREGYNEQFF	TGTGCCAGCAGCGTAGATGGGCGGGAGGGCTACAATGAGCAGTTCTTC
TRBD2	TRBV28	TRBJ2-5	-	CASSLPLAGVETQYF	TGTGCCAGCAGTTTACCGCTAGCGGGTGTGGAGACCCAGTACTTC
TRBD2	TRBV5-6	TRBJ2-1	-	CASSSGLADYNEQFF	TGTGCCAGCAGCTCGGGACTAGCGGATTACAATGAGCAGTTCTTC
TRBD2	TRBV27	TRBJ2-7	-	CATRGEREVGEQYF	TGTGCCACCCGGGGAGAGCGGGAGGTCGGCGAGCAGTACTTC